A selection of T cell receptor beta chains follows, all from one sample in a study of pediatric ulcerative colitis. Profiling relied on immunoSEQ multiplex PCR, and the TCRdb table lists in-frame clones only, not all of them. Here the sample spans 37,000 or so clones, less than 85% being singletons. Sequences were obtained from blood. Receptors were obtained from a girl under 18 with moderate ulcerative colitis. The CDR3 runs from the conserved cysteine through the conserved F or W. Fields, in order: CDR3 protein, CDR3 DNA, D gene, J gene, clone size, V gene. A D gene is named only where the DNA matches it firmly. Size is stated for part of the rows, as once, few or many counts, or as a class when the clone is expanded.

CDR3: CAWSEGWGYTF; DNA: TGTGCCTGGAGTGAGGGGTGGGGCTACACCTTC; D: -; J: TRBJ1-2; size: few; V: TRBV30
CDR3: CASSQGTASLGANVLTF; DNA: TGCGCCAGCAGCCAGGGGACTGCATCTCTGGGGGCCAACGTCCTGACTTTC; D: -; J: TRBJ2-6; size: -; V: TRBV4-1
CDR3: CASSYFPVKLQETQYF; DNA: TGTGCCAGCAGTTACTTCCCAGTCAAGCTCCAAGAGACCCAGTACTTC; D: -; J: TRBJ2-5; size: -; V: TRBV6-5
CDR3: CASSFGKDYEQYF; DNA: TGTGCCAGCAGTTTTGGCAAAGACTACGAGCAGTACTTC; D: -; J: TRBJ2-7; size: -; V: TRBV27
CDR3: CASSPKGGTDSASMNTEAFF; DNA: TGTGCCAGCTCACCAAAGGGCGGTACGGACAGTGCATCCATGAACACTGAAGCTTTCTTT; D: -; J: TRBJ1-1; size: -; V: TRBV18
CDR3: CASSFGTGEQFF; DNA: TGTGCCAGCAGCTTCGGGACAGGGGAGCAGTTCTTC; D: TRBD1; J: TRBJ2-1; size: once; V: TRBV13
CDR3: CASSPPGQDSNYGYTF; DNA: TGTGCCAGCAGTCCCCCCGGACAGGATTCTAACTATGGCTACACCTTC; D: TRBD1; J: TRBJ1-2; size: -; V: TRBV28
CDR3: CASSLSGTGVYEQYF; DNA: TGTGCCAGCAGCCTATCCGGGACAGGGGTCTACGAGCAGTACTTC; D: TRBD1; J: TRBJ2-7; size: -; V: TRBV7-9
CDR3: CASSLRTGGTDTQYF; DNA: TGTGCCAGCAGTCTCAGGACAGGGGGCACAGATACGCAGTATTTT; D: TRBD1; J: TRBJ2-3; size: -; V: TRBV6-4
CDR3: CASSDPGQGAAGELFF; DNA: TGTGCCAGCAGTGACCCGGGACAGGGGGCCGCCGGGGAGCTGTTTTTT; D: TRBD1; J: TRBJ2-2; size: -; V: TRBV2
CDR3: CASEDETYHGYTF; DNA: TGTGCCAGCGAGGACGAAACCTACCATGGCTACACCTTC; D: -; J: TRBJ1-2; size: -; V: TRBV6-1
CDR3: CASSGGHFTEAFF; DNA: TGTGCCAGCAGTGGCGGGCACTTCACTGAAGCTTTCTTT; D: -; J: TRBJ1-1; size: -; V: TRBV28
CDR3: CASSFGLMNTEAFF; DNA: TGTGCCAGCAGCTTTGGCCTCATGAACACTGAAGCTTTCTTT; D: -; J: TRBJ1-1; size: -; V: TRBV7-2
CDR3: CASSYTGDRQFF; DNA: TGTGCCAGCAGTTACACCGGGGACAGGCAGTTCTTC; D: TRBD1; J: TRBJ2-1; size: -; V: TRBV6-5
CDR3: CASSLGTRGETQYF; DNA: TGTGCCAGCAGCCTAGGGACTAGAGGAGAGACCCAGTACTTC; D: TRBD2; J: TRBJ2-5; size: once; V: TRBV7-2
CDR3: CASSFGGEETQYF; DNA: TGTGCCAGCAGTTTTGGCGGCGAAGAGACCCAGTACTTC; D: -; J: TRBJ2-5; size: -; V: TRBV28
CDR3: CASSRESGRTDEQFF; DNA: TGCGCCAGCAGCCGTGAAAGCGGGAGGACCGATGAGCAGTTCTTC; D: TRBD2; J: TRBJ2-1; size: -; V: TRBV5-1
CDR3: CASSTGQEDYNSPLHF; DNA: TGTGCCAGCAGTACCGGACAGGAAGACTATAATTCACCCCTCCACTTT; D: TRBD1; J: TRBJ1-6; size: -; V: TRBV6-7
CDR3: CATPPRTDQGYTF; DNA: TGTGCCACACCGCCGAGGACAGACCAAGGCTACACCTTC; D: -; J: TRBJ1-2; size: -; V: TRBV28
CDR3: CASSPSLGTGAKNEQFF; DNA: TGTGCCAGCAGCCCCTCTTTGGGGACAGGGGCGAAGAATGAGCAGTTCTTC; D: TRBD1; J: TRBJ2-1; size: -; V: TRBV4-2
CDR3: CASSLILAGPTDTQYF; DNA: TGTGCCAGCAGTCTGATACTAGCGGGGCCCACAGATACGCAGTATTTT; D: TRBD2; J: TRBJ2-3; size: -; V: TRBV2
CDR3: CSVGGTGRNTEAFF; DNA: TGCAGCGTTGGGGGGACAGGGAGGAACACTGAAGCTTTCTTT; D: TRBD1; J: TRBJ1-1; size: -; V: TRBV29-1
CDR3: CASDSRPNPQHF; DNA: TGTGCCAGCGATTCCCGGCCGAATCCCCAGCATTTT; D: -; J: TRBJ1-5; size: -; V: TRBV6-1
CDR3: CASSFFSASDLSTQYF; DNA: TGTGCCAGCAGCTTTTTTTCCGCTAGTGATTTGTCGACGCAGTATTTT; D: -; J: TRBJ2-3; size: -; V: TRBV7-2
CDR3: CASSIGGPGTISRNTEAFF; DNA: TGTGCCAGTAGTATAGGAGGGCCCGGGACAATTAGTAGAAACACTGAAGCTTTCTTT; D: -; J: TRBJ1-1; size: few; V: TRBV19